A selection of T cell receptor beta chains follows, all from one sample in a study of Graves' ophthalmopathy and Graves' hyperthyroidism. MiXCR, applied by TCRdb to the multiplex PCR reads, yields one record per CDR3 protein. The sample lists 350,000 or so distinct CDR3 sequences, about a sixth occurring once. The sequenced sample was peripheral blood. All receptors derive from an adult man with Graves' ophthalmopathy. Both conserved end residues are part of each CDR3. Fields, in order: D gene, CDR3 length, clone size, V gene, J gene, CDR3 DNA, CDR3 protein. The D gene is left open where the match is weak. Clone size is not always given. Where it is, it says once, few, many or a class for expanded clones.

d_call: TRBD1
cdr3_length: 14
clone_size: many
v_call: TRBV5-1
j_call: TRBJ1-1
cdr3_nt: TGCGCCAGCAGCACGGGACAGTCCAACACTGAAGCTTTCTTT
cdr3_aa: CASSTGQSNTEAFF

d_call: .
cdr3_length: 13
clone_size: few
v_call: TRBV7-8
j_call: TRBJ2-7
cdr3_nt: TGTGCCAGCAGCATAACAGGAAACTACGAGCAGTACTTC
cdr3_aa: CASSITGNYEQYF

d_call: .
cdr3_length: 14
clone_size: .
v_call: TRBV27
j_call: TRBJ1-5
cdr3_nt: TGTGCCAGCAGTTTATCGCGGGTCGGTCAGCCCCAGCATTTT
cdr3_aa: CASSLSRVGQPQHF

d_call: TRBD2
cdr3_length: 16
clone_size: many
v_call: TRBV15
j_call: TRBJ2-5
cdr3_nt: TGTGCCACCAGCAGAAGACTAGCGGGGGGCCAAGAGACCCAGTACTTC
cdr3_aa: CATSRRLAGGQETQYF

d_call: .
cdr3_length: 16
clone_size: many
v_call: TRBV12-3/TRBV12-4
j_call: TRBJ1-1
cdr3_nt: TGTGCCAGCAGTTTCTATGGACGACAGCAGAACACTGAAGCTTTCTTT
cdr3_aa: CASSFYGRQQNTEAFF

d_call: TRBD2
cdr3_length: 15
clone_size: many
v_call: TRBV12-3/TRBV12-4
j_call: TRBJ2-5
cdr3_nt: TGTGCCAGCAGCACTAGCGGGGGGGCCCAAGAGACCCAGTACTTC
cdr3_aa: CASSTSGGAQETQYF

d_call: .
cdr3_length: 13
clone_size: many
v_call: TRBV2
j_call: TRBJ1-1
cdr3_nt: TGTGCTACTACGGGGGAGATGAACACTGAAGCTTTCTTT
cdr3_aa: CATTGEMNTEAFF

d_call: .
cdr3_length: 12
clone_size: many
v_call: TRBV27
j_call: TRBJ2-7
cdr3_nt: TGTGCCAGCATGGGGAATACCTACGAGCAGTACTTC
cdr3_aa: CASMGNTYEQYF

d_call: .
cdr3_length: 14
clone_size: many
v_call: TRBV28
j_call: TRBJ2-7
cdr3_nt: TGTGCCAGCAGTTTTTCCAGGGGCCCCTACGAGCAGTACTTC
cdr3_aa: CASSFSRGPYEQYF

d_call: TRBD1
cdr3_length: 15
clone_size: .
v_call: TRBV28
j_call: TRBJ1-2
cdr3_nt: TGTGCCAGCAGTTCCTCCGGGACAGGGGGGCATGGCTACACCTTC
cdr3_aa: CASSSSGTGGHGYTF

d_call: .
cdr3_length: 14
clone_size: few
v_call: TRBV11-1
j_call: TRBJ2-5
cdr3_nt: TGTGCCAGCAGGTTTCGGGGACGCCAAGAGACACAGTACTTC
cdr3_aa: CASRFRGRQETQYF

d_call: .
cdr3_length: 13
clone_size: many
v_call: TRBV30
j_call: TRBJ1-1
cdr3_nt: TGTGCCTGGAGTGGACAGGCGAACACTGAAGCTTTCTTT
cdr3_aa: CAWSGQANTEAFF

d_call: .
cdr3_length: 14
clone_size: .
v_call: TRBV12-3/TRBV12-4
j_call: TRBJ1-6
cdr3_nt: TGTGCCAGCAGTTTGAAGGGATCCAATTCACCCCTCCACTTT
cdr3_aa: CASSLKGSNSPLHF

d_call: TRBD1
cdr3_length: 15
clone_size: many
v_call: TRBV6-1
j_call: TRBJ2-5
cdr3_nt: TGTGCCAGCAGGAAGCAGGGGGTCCTAAAGGAGACCCAGTACTTC
cdr3_aa: CASRKQGVLKETQYF

d_call: .
cdr3_length: 15
clone_size: many
v_call: TRBV19
j_call: TRBJ1-1
cdr3_nt: TGTGCCAGTAGATACAGGACGCTAGCCAACACTGAAGCTTTCTTT
cdr3_aa: CASRYRTLANTEAFF

d_call: .
cdr3_length: 13
clone_size: .
v_call: TRBV5-1
j_call: TRBJ1-1
cdr3_nt: TGCGCCAGCAGCTTGGGACGGGGGACTGAAGCTTCCTTT
cdr3_aa: CASSLGRGTEASF

d_call: .
cdr3_length: 16
clone_size: many
v_call: TRBV5-1
j_call: TRBJ1-1
cdr3_nt: TGCGCCAGCAGCCCGGGGGACACCTCAGTGAACACTGAAGCTTTCTTT
cdr3_aa: CASSPGDTSVNTEAFF

d_call: TRBD2
cdr3_length: 17
clone_size: many
v_call: TRBV4-1
j_call: TRBJ2-7
cdr3_nt: TGCGCCAGCAGCCAAGAAACCGGGACTAGCAGGACCTACGAGCAGTACTTC
cdr3_aa: CASSQETGTSRTYEQYF

d_call: TRBD1
cdr3_length: 12
clone_size: many
v_call: TRBV29-1
j_call: TRBJ1-2
cdr3_nt: TGCAGCGTCGGGGACAGGGGTTTTGGCTACACCTTC
cdr3_aa: CSVGDRGFGYTF

d_call: .
cdr3_length: 15
clone_size: many
v_call: TRBV6-1
j_call: TRBJ1-5
cdr3_nt: TGTGCCAGCTTTTTGGGGGCCCAGGGCACTAAGCCCCAGCATTTT
cdr3_aa: CASFLGAQGTKPQHF

d_call: TRBD2
cdr3_length: 14
clone_size: many
v_call: TRBV7-2
j_call: TRBJ2-7
cdr3_nt: TGTGCCAGCAGCTCCACAAGCGGGGTATACGAGCAGTACTTC
cdr3_aa: CASSSTSGVYEQYF

d_call: TRBD1
cdr3_length: 14
clone_size: many
v_call: TRBV5-1
j_call: TRBJ1-2
cdr3_nt: TGCGCCAGCAGCCCCACGACAGGGTCCGGTGGCTACACCTTC
cdr3_aa: CASSPTTGSGGYTF

d_call: TRBD1
cdr3_length: 13
clone_size: few
v_call: TRBV6-1
j_call: TRBJ1-1
cdr3_nt: TGTGCCAGCAGGGCCCGGGACAGCACTGAAGCTTTCTTT
cdr3_aa: CASRARDSTEAFF

d_call: .
cdr3_length: 14
clone_size: many
v_call: TRBV6-1
j_call: TRBJ2-5
cdr3_nt: TGTGCCAGCAGTGAAGCGCAGGGTGGGGAGACCCAGTACTTC
cdr3_aa: CASSEAQGGETQYF

d_call: .
cdr3_length: 16
clone_size: .
v_call: TRBV7-8
j_call: TRBJ2-2
cdr3_nt: TGTGCCAGCATCCGCTTAGGGGACACGGGCACCGGGGAGCTGTTTTTT
cdr3_aa: CASIRLGDTGTGELFF

d_call: .
cdr3_length: 12
clone_size: .
v_call: TRBV28
j_call: TRBJ1-6
cdr3_nt: TGTGCCAGCAGTTTCTTGGGGTCACCCCTCCACTTT
cdr3_aa: CASSFLGSPLHF

d_call: TRBD1
cdr3_length: 16
clone_size: .
v_call: TRBV11-2
j_call: TRBJ1-2
cdr3_nt: TGTGCCAGCAGCTTGACAGGGGCCTTATCGGACTATGGCTACACCTTC
cdr3_aa: CASSLTGALSDYGYTF